This T cell receptor beta chain was found in a study of CD8 T cells in Susac syndrome. V lost 7 bases, J lost 6 bases, and 14 bases lay in between. The germline CDR1 and CDR2 sequences are MNHEY and SVGEGT. CDR3 length: 13 residues. Random hexamers served to reverse transcribe roughly 0.5 to 1 ug RNA. The TCR beta CDR3 was amplified by immunoSEQ multiplex PCR across 54 Vbeta, 13 Jbeta. TCRdb re-called the immunoSEQ multiplex PCR reads with MiXCR, one entry per CDR3 protein. The sample yields around 300,000 distinct CDR3 sequences, 89% seen once. TCR beta sequencing covered blood CD8+ and CD4+ T cells. Both CD4+ and CD8+ T cells were negatively isolated, and TEMRA cells underwent FACS enrichment.

The chain carries TRBV6-2 or TRBV6-3 and TRBJ2-3; D gene unclear. The sample was CD8+ T cells from PBMCs. This receptor was taken from a human donor with multiple sclerosis. CDR3 coding DNA: TGTGCCAGCATCCGGGCCCTCTGGGATACGCAGTATTTT. It yields the protein CASIRALWDTQYF.